The source of this T cell receptor beta chain is a study of regulatory T cells in long-lasting Graves disease. This CDR3 is 17 amino acids long. The germline V gene has CDR1 SGHRS and CDR2 YFSETQ. V dropped 0 bases and J dropped 3 bases, with 16 bases sitting between them. Time point denoted: persistent/refractory GD, antithyroid drugs over 5 years with positive TRAb. RNA isolated from PBMCs was used to make the TCR library. Researchers made TCR beta libraries by using iRepertoire HTBI primers and running Arm-PCR on CDR3 regions. TCRdb ran MiXCR on the multiplex PCR reads and lists one entry per CDR3 protein. The repertoire consists of 400,000 or so distinct CDR3 sequences, with around a quarter occurring once and the leading ten covering roughly 26%.

The chain uses TRBV5-1 and TRBJ2-1; D possibly matches TRBD1 or TRBD2 (5 bases each). The clonotype was recovered from a female donor with Graves disease. The sequencing here drew on peripheral blood mononuclear cells (PBMCs), taken when the disease was refractory, from a patient treated with antithyroid drugs. CDR3 nucleotide sequence: TGCGCCAGCAGCTTGGCCATGGGACCGACGAACTACAATGAGCAGTTCTTC. Translated, it gives CASSLAMGPTNYNEQFF.